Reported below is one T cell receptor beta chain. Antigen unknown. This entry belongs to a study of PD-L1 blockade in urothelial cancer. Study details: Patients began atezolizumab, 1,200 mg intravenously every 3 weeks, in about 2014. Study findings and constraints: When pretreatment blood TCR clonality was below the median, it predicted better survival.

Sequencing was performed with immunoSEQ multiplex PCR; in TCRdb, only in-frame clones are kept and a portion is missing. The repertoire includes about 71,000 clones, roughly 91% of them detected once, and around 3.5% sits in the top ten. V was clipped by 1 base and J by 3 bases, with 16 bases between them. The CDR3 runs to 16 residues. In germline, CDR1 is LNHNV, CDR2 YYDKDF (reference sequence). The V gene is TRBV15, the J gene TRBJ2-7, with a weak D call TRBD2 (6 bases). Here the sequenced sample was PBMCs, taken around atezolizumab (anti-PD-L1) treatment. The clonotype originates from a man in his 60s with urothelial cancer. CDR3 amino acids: CATSRVQRAGLYEQYF. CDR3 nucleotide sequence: TGTGCCACCAGCAGAGTCCAAAGAGCGGGCCTCTACGAGCAGTACTTC.